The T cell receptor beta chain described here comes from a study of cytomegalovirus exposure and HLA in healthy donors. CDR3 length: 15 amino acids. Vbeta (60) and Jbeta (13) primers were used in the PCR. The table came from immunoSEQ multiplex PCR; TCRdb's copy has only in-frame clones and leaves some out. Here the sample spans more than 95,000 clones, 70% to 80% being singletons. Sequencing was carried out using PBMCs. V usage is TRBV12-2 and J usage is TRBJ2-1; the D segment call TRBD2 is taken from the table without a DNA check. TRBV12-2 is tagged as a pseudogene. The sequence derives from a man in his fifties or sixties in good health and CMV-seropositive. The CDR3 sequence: CASRPGGRSYNEQFF. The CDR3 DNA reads TGTGCAAGTCGCCCGGGGGGACGCTCCTACAATGAGCAGTTCTTC.